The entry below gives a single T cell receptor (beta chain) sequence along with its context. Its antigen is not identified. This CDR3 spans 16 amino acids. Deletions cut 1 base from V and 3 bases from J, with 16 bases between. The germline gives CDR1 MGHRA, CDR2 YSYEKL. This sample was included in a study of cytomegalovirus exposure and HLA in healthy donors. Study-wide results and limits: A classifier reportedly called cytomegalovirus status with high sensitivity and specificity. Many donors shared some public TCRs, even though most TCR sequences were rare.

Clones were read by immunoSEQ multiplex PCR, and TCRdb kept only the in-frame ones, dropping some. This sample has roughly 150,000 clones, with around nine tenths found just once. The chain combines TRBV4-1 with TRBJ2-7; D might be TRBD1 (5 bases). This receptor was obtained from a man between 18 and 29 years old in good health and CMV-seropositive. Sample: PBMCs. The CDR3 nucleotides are TGCGCCAGCAGCCAAGGATCAGGACAAAGGAACTACGAGCAGTACTTC. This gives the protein CASSQGSGQRNYEQYF.